The sequence of this T cell receptor beta chain was determined in a study of human T cells and chemical hapten exposure. General study findings and limits: With patch test score, the counts of PT1 expanded TCRs showed a positive correlation. Sensitization with DPC brought no change to TCRs above 1 in 1000 in frequency.

V shed 10 bases and J 1 base; nucleotides not matched to a gene: 12. The CDR3 is made up of 15 amino acids. Time point reported: patch test 3, about 24 weeks after DPC sensitization. Treatment given: therapeutic diphenylcyclopropenone sensitization with weekly scalp DPC. Extraction yielded total RNA from whole blood (unfractionated). This clonotype has more than one count but fewer than ten. Its antigen is still unknown. TCRdb analysed the RACE reads with MiXCR anew, one entry per CDR3 protein. In the table there are 82,000 or so distinct CDR3 sequences, 13% of which are singletons. The sequence was collected from a woman between 45 and 60 years old with alopecia areata. Some clones in this sample may be carry-over from other donors' samples. Source: whole blood, taken in connection with sensitization to the hapten diphenylcyclopropenone (DPC). This chain connects TRBV12-3 or TRBV12-4 to TRBJ1-1, with 7 bases lining up with TRBD1. CDR3 region: CATPRGRQGNTEAFF. In DNA form, the CDR3 reads TGTGCCACCCCCCGTGGGAGACAGGGGAACACTGAAGCTTTCTTT.